The 13 T cell receptor beta chains reported below all come from one sample, sequenced in a study of blood T cell repertoires in COVID-19. The table came from immunoSEQ multiplex PCR; TCRdb's copy has only in-frame clones and leaves some out. Of 150,000 to 200,000 clones in the sample, about 86% were seen once. The sequencing sample was made of PBMCs or T cells enriched from blood (not recorded which). All receptors derive from a woman aged 45 to 65 in a cohort exposed to, infected with or recovered from COVID-19 (not recorded which).

This clone was detected a few times. The genes are TRBV7-8 and TRBJ2-6; D remains ambiguous. Germline V gives CDR1 SGHVS, CDR2 FQNEAQ. V was trimmed by 1 base and J by 0 bases, leaving 13 bases between them. The CDR3 is made up of 18 amino acids. CDR3 coding DNA: TGTGCCAGCAGCTTAGGTGTTAGCTCGAACTCTGGGGCCAACGTCCTGACTTTC. Translation: CASSLGVSSNSGANVLTF.

The chain combines TRBV5-6 with TRBJ2-5, with 8 bases matching TRBD2. The ends lost 4 bases at V and 5 bases at J; junction bases unmatched: 10. This CDR3 is 15 amino acids long. Germline values: CDR1 SGHDT, CDR2 YYEEEE. The CDR3 here is CASSAPGTRSETQYF. The CDR3 DNA reads TGTGCCAGCAGCGCGCCGGGGACTAGGTCGGAGACCCAGTACTTC.

This chain uses TRBV4-1 with TRBJ2-7; TRBD1 is a possible D gene (5 bases). The CDR3 runs to 12 residues. The V gene's germline CDR1 is MGHRA and CDR2 YSYEKL. Trimming stripped 0 bases from V and 6 bases from J, with 6 bases between. CDR3 nucleotide sequence: TGCGCCAGCAGCCAAGACAGGGTCGAGCAGTACTTC. Protein sequence: CASSQDRVEQYF.

The chain couples TRBV7-2 to TRBJ2-1, with a tentative D call TRBD2 (7 bases). CDR1 and CDR2 from the germline V gene are SGHTA and FQGNSA. V was clipped by 3 bases and J by 5 bases, with 20 bases between them. CDR3 length equals 17 residues. The CDR3 region has the DNA TGTGCCAGCAGCTTCCTCCCTGGCGGGGGCAGGAACAATGAGCAGTTCTTC. It specifies CASSFLPGGGRNNEQFF.

The rearrangement joins TRBV7-9 to TRBJ1-2, with 8 bases that match TRBD1. CDR1 SEHNR and CDR2 FQNEAQ come from the germline V gene (reference sequence). The J segment lost 6 bases and the V segment lost 5 bases, leaving 11 bases of the junction unmatched. This CDR3 has 15 amino acids. The CDR3 nucleotides are TGTGCCAGCAGCCCGCTGACAGGGGAGGAGAATGGCTACACCTTC. Amino acid sequence: CASSPLTGEENGYTF.

On this clone: This same CDR3 is encoded by further DNA sequences in the sample. The chain uses TRBV27 and TRBJ2-7, with TRBD2 identical over 9 bases. This CDR3 comprises 15 residues. CDR1 and CDR2 from the germline V gene are MNHEY and SMNVEV (reference sequence). After removal of 2 bases from V and 0 bases from J, the junction contained 2 bases not matched to a gene. The CDR3 bases are TGTGCCAGCAGTTTAGCGGGGGGGGACTCCTACGAGCAGTACTTC. Its translation is CASSLAGGDSYEQYF.

The V and J genes are TRBV9 and TRBJ2-7; TRBD2 matches 14 bases. CDR3 length equals 15 residues. The trim removed 0 bases at V and 4 bases at J, leaving 0 bases unmatched. Germline assignment: CDR1 SGDLS and CDR2 YYNGEE. For the CDR3, the DNA is TGTGCCAGCAGCGTAGGGACTAGCGGGAGGTACGAGCAGTACTTC. It is translated as CASSVGTSGRYEQYF.

This chain uses TRBV28 with TRBJ2-3, with TRBD1 matching 12 bases. The CDR3 extends over 15 amino acids. The ends lost 9 bases at V and 4 bases at J; junction bases unmatched: 8. CDR1 and CDR2 from the germline V gene are MDHEN and SYDVKM. This chain's CDR3 is CASETGTGGADTQYF. CDR3 nucleotide sequence: TGTGCCAGTGAAACAGGGACAGGGGGCGCAGATACGCAGTATTTT.

In its sample, this clone was seen once. The chain links TRBV7-8 to TRBJ1-3; D not certain. The CDR3 is made up of 12 amino acids. V lost 1 base to trimming and J lost 12 bases, with 10 bases between them. Germline CDR1 SGHVS, CDR2 FQNEAQ. In DNA form, the CDR3 reads TGTGCCAGCAGCTTAGTAAGGGAGGGCATATATTTT. This sequence encodes CASSLVREGIYF.

This chain uses TRBV28 with TRBJ1-1, with TRBD1 matching over 8 bases. Germline CDR1 MDHEN, CDR2 SYDVKM. V shed 6 bases and J 6 bases; nucleotides not matched to a gene: 9. The CDR3 length is 14 residues. CDR3 bases: TGTGCCAGCAGACGGCAGGGGGCGGTATCTGAAGCTTTCTTT. Translating it yields CASRRQGAVSEAFF.

The J gene is TRBJ2-7, the V gene TRBV5-8, with a weak D call TRBD1 (6 bases). Trimming left V 4 bases short and J 3 bases short, with 14 bases between. This CDR3 is 14 amino acids long. Germline V gene lookup returns CDR1 SGHTS and CDR2 YDEGEE. The CDR3: CASSPRQVDYEQYF. In nucleotides, the CDR3 is TGTGCCAGCAGCCCACGACAGGTGGACTACGAGCAGTACTTC.

This rearrangement joins TRBV25-1 to TRBJ2-1; TRBD2 matches 14 bases. V dropped 3 bases and J dropped 3; count of bases not matched to a gene: 7. Germline V gene lookup returns CDR1 MGHDK and CDR2 SYGVNS. This CDR3 region has 18 residues. The CDR3: CASSDLGLAGVIYNEQFF. CDR3 coding DNA: TGTGCCAGCAGTGACTTGGGACTAGCGGGAGTAATCTACAATGAGCAGTTCTTC.

This sequence joins TRBV28 and TRBJ2-6; 7 bases are a match to TRBD1. The CDR3 length is 19 residues. CDR1 is MDHEN, CDR2 SYDVKM, per germline. The junction had 13 bases not matched to a gene; V was cut back by 5 bases and J by 0 bases. This chain's CDR3 is CASSLHRGSLLSGANVLTF. In DNA form, the CDR3 reads TGTGCCAGCAGTCTGCACAGGGGAAGTCTTCTCTCTGGGGCCAACGTCCTGACTTTC.